This TCR beta chain was captured in a study of cytomegalovirus exposure and HLA in healthy donors. General study points: A subsequent analysis found that TCR clusters from the first cohort also tended to co-occur in the 90 to 150 validation repertoires, with approximately 95% of cluster scores above 0.

To note about this clone: Its antigen is not identified.

Libraries were prepared by immunoSEQ multiplex PCR; TCRdb keeps only in-frame clonotypes and omits some of them. The data contain around 63,000 clones, about 90% of them seen just once; the ten biggest clones take up more than 1%. The CDR3 length is 15 residues. The germline gives CDR1 MNHEY, CDR2 SVGAGI. The junction had 7 bases not matched to a gene; V was cut back by 5 bases and J by 4 bases. The chain links TRBV6-5 to TRBJ2-2; 7 bases align to TRBD1. Sequencing was performed on PBMCs. This clonotype was obtained from a young woman in good health and CMV-seronegative. CDR3 in amino acids: CASSLRDRGTGELFF. CDR3 sequence (DNA): TGTGCCAGCAGTCTCCGGGACAGAGGCACCGGGGAGCTGTTTTTT.